The 14 T cell receptor beta chains below were found in one sample sequenced in a study of blood T cell repertoires in COVID-19. Sequencing used immunoSEQ multiplex PCR; TCRdb keeps in-frame clones, though not all of them. The table includes a few hundred thousand clones, roughly 89% detected once. Sequencing was performed on peripheral blood. The receptors were sampled from a man between 18 and 29 years old with COVID-19, enrolled during active disease.

This rearrangement joins TRBV27 to TRBJ2-7; no firm D call. CDR3 size: 14 residues. The V and J ends lost 10 bases and 2 bases respectively, with 18 bases between them. Germline loops: CDR1 MNHEY, CDR2 SMNVEV (reference sequence). The DNA for the CDR3 is TGTGCCACCCAGTTTCTTGGTGATACCTACGAGCAGTACTTC. Its translation is CATQFLGDTYEQYF.

This clone appeared a single time. The J gene is TRBJ2-7, the V gene TRBV27; TRBD1 matches at 7 bases. The J segment lost 1 base and the V segment lost 2 bases, leaving 2 bases of the junction unmatched. CDR1 is MNHEY and CDR2 is SMNVEV in the germline V gene (reference sequence). CDR3 length: 14 amino acids. The CDR3 sequence: CASSLQGQSYEQYF. The CDR3 DNA reads TGTGCCAGCAGTTTACAGGGACAGTCCTACGAGCAGTACTTC.

The V call is TRBV10-2, the J call TRBJ1-2, with TRBD1 matching over 9 bases. Germline lookup yields CDR1 WSHSY and CDR2 SAAADI. The CDR3 runs 14 residues. With V trimmed by 5 bases and J by 4 bases, 5 bases remained unmatched. DNA of the CDR3: TGCGCCAGCAGTACAGGGGGCGCCGGCTATGGCTACACCTTC. The encoded protein is CASSTGGAGYGYTF.

The chain uses TRBV5-1 and TRBJ1-4, with D uncertain. V lost 4 bases and J lost 4, with 11 bases in between. The CDR3 extends over 14 amino acids. Germline CDR1 is SGHRS and CDR2 is YFSETQ. The CDR3 DNA is TGCGCCAGCAGCGGAGGGCGGGATAATGAAAAACTGTTTTTT. It encodes CASSGGRDNEKLFF.

The chain employs TRBV2 and TRBJ1-6; D may be TRBD1 (6 bases). The CDR3 has 13 amino acids. The V end lost 5 bases, the J end lost 8 bases, and 10 bases lay between the germline ends. Germline values: CDR1 SNHLY, CDR2 FYNNEI. CDR3: CASSKGGDSPLHF. In DNA form, the CDR3 reads TGTGCCAGCAGTAAAGGGGGAGATTCACCCCTCCACTTT.

This clone showed up just a few times. The J gene is TRBJ2-4, the V gene TRBV5-8; TRBD1 matches 9 bases. The germline gives CDR1 SGHTS, CDR2 YDEGEE. After removal of 2 bases from V and 8 bases from J, the junction contained 11 bases not matched to a gene. CDR3 length: 16 residues. Here the CDR3 DNA reads TGTGCCAGCAGCTTAGCACCGTGGACAGGGGTGGACATTCAGTACTTC. This encodes CASSLAPWTGVDIQYF.

V and J are TRBV5-1 and TRBJ2-7; perhaps TRBD1 as D (6 bases). This CDR3 region has 15 residues. Per germline, CDR1 SGHRS and CDR2 YFSETQ. Trimming left V 2 bases short and J 1 base short, with 13 bases between. The CDR3 coding sequence is TGCGCCAGCAGCTTATCGACAGGTGCTTCCTACGAGCAGTACTTC. Its translation is CASSLSTGASYEQYF.

The chain links TRBV7-9 to TRBJ2-3; TRBD2 agrees at 13 bases. The germline gives CDR1 SEHNR, CDR2 FQNEAQ (reference sequence). With 4 bases clipped from V and 8 bases from J, the junction kept 9 bases outside the gene matches. The CDR3 sequence is 16 residues long. The CDR3 DNA sequence: TGTGCCAGCAGCTCGGGACTAGCGGGAAGGGGGGGTACGCAGTATTTT. It specifies CASSSGLAGRGGTQYF.

The chain uses TRBV11-2 and TRBJ2-7; TRBD1 might be the D (6 bases). The CDR3 sequence is 15 residues long. Germline CDR1 and CDR2: SGHAT and FQNNGV. The V and J ends lost 5 bases and 3 bases respectively, with 17 bases between them. The DNA of the CDR3 is TGTGCCAGCAGCCCGAGACAGGTTCAAGGCTACGAGCAGTACTTC. Its protein product is CASSPRQVQGYEQYF.

This clone came up a few times. The chain links TRBV7-2 to TRBJ2-1, with D uncertain. CDR1 is SGHTA, CDR2 FQGNSA, per germline. The CDR3 is 11 amino acids. V lost 3 bases, J lost 6 bases, and 3 bases lay in between. This chain's CDR3 is CASSFSNEQFF. The CDR3 DNA follows: TGTGCCAGCAGCTTCAGCAATGAGCAGTTCTTC.

This clone was seen a single time. For the CDR3, the DNA is TGTGCCATCAGTGAGCGACTAGCGGGGGTTTACAATGAGCAGTTCTTC. It is translated as CAISERLAGVYNEQFF. The chain employs TRBV10-3 and TRBJ2-1; 12 nucleotides agree with TRBD2. This CDR3 region has 16 residues. Germline assignment: CDR1 ENHRY and CDR2 SYGVKD. With 2 bases clipped from V and 4 bases from J, the junction kept 3 bases outside the gene matches.

The chain combines TRBV12-3 or TRBV12-4 with TRBJ2-1; no firm D call. The CDR3 is 12 residues long. V was clipped by 6 bases and J by 10 bases, with 13 bases between them. This chain's CDR3 is CASSPLRVEQFF. The CDR3 nucleotides read TGTGCCAGCAGCCCCCTCCGGGTCGAGCAGTTCTTC.

V is TRBV7-3 and J is TRBJ2-1, with TRBD2 identical over 7 bases. Germline lookup yields CDR1 SGHTA and CDR2 FQGTGA. There are 15 residues in the CDR3. Trimming took 5 bases from V and 4 from J; bases not matched to a gene: 8. CDR3 residues: CASSTLAGEYNEQFF. The CDR3 nucleotides are TGTGCCAGCAGCACTTTGGCGGGAGAGTACAATGAGCAGTTCTTC.

The chain uses TRBV11-3 and TRBJ2-5; 9 nucleotides match TRBD2. This CDR3 is 16 amino acids long. Looked up from germline, CDR1 is SGHNT and CDR2 is YENEEA. The ends lost 5 bases at V and 3 bases at J; junction bases unmatched: 10. The chain's CDR3 is CASSPALAGEKETQYF. The CDR3 region has the DNA TGTGCCAGCAGCCCAGCACTAGCGGGTGAGAAAGAGACCCAGTACTTC.